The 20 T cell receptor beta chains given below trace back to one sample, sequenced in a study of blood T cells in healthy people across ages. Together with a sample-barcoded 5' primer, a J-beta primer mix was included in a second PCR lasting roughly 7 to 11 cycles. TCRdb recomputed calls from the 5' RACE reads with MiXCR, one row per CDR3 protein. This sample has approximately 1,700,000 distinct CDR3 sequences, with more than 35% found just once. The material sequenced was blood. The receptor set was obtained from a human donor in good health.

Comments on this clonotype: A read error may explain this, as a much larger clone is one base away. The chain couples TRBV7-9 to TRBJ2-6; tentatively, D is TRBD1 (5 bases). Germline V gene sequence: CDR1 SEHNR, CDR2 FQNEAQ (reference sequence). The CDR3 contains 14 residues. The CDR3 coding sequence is TGTGCCAGCCCCACGGGTCCTGGGGCCAACGTCCGGACTTTC. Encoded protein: CASPTGPGANVRTF.

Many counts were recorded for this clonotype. The CDR3 DNA reads TGTGCCAGCAGCTTTTCGTCGCGGGGTAGCACAGATACGCAGTATTTT. The encoded protein is CASSFSSRGSTDTQYF. This chain links TRBV7-2 with TRBJ2-3; D might be TRBD2 (6 bases). This CDR3 contains 16 residues. From germline, CDR1 is SGHTA and CDR2 FQGNSA. V was cut by 3 bases and J by 0 bases, with 13 bases left in between.

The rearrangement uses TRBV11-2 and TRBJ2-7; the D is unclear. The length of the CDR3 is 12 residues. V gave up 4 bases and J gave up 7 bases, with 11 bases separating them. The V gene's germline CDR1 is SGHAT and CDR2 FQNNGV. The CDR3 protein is CASSSINREQYF. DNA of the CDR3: TGTGCCAGCAGCTCCATTAATAGAGAGCAGTACTTC.

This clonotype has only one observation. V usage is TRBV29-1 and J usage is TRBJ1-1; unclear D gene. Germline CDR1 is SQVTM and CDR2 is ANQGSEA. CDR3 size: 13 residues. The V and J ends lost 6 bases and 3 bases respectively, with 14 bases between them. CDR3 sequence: CSVAASWDTEAFF. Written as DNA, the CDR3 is TGCAGCGTGGCCGCCTCCTGGGACACTGAAGCTTTCTTT. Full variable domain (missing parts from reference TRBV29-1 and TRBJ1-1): SAVISQKPSRDICQRGTSLTIQCQVDSQVTMMFWYRQQPGQSLTLIATANQGSEATYESGFVIDKFPISRPNLTFSTLTVSNMSPEDSSIYLCSVAASWDTEAFFGQGTRLTVV.

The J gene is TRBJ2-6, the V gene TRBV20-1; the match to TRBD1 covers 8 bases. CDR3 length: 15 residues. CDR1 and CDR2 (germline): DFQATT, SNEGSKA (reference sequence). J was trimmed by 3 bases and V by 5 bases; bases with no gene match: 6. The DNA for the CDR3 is TGCAGTGCTTATGCAGGGGGCGGTGGGGCCAACGTCCTGACTTTC. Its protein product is CSAYAGGGGANVLTF.

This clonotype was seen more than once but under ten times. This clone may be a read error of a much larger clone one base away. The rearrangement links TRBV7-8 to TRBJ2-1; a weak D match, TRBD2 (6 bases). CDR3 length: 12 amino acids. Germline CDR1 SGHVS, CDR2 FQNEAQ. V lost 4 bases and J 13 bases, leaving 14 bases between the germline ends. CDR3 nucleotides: TGTGCCAGCAGCTGGGGAGGCAAGACCCAGTTCTTC. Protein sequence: CASSWGGKTQFF.

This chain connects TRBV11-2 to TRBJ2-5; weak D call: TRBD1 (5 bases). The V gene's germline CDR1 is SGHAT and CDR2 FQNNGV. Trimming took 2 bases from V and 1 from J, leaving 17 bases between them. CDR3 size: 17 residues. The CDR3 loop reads CASSLRVTARSQETQYF. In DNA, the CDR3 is TGTGCCAGCAGCTTAAGGGTGACAGCGCGATCCCAAGAGACCCAGTACTTC.

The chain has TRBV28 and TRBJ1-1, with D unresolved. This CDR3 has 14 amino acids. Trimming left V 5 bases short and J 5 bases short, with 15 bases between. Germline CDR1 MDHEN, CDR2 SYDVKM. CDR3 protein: CASSGVNRGTEAFF. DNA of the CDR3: TGTGCCAGCAGTGGGGTTAATAGAGGGACTGAAGCTTTCTTT.

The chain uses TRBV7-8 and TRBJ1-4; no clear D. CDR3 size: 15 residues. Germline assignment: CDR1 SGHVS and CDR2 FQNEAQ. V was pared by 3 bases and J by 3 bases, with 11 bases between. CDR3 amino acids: CASSLGRLANEKLFF. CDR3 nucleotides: TGTGCCAGCAGCTTGGGGAGGTTGGCTAATGAAAAACTGTTTTTT.

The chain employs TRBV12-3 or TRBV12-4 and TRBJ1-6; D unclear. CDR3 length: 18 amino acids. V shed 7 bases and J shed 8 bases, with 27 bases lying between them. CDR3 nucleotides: TGTGCCAGCACCTTCCGGGTTATTGATTTGGTGGCGGATTCACCCCTCCACTTT. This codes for CASTFRVIDLVADSPLHF.

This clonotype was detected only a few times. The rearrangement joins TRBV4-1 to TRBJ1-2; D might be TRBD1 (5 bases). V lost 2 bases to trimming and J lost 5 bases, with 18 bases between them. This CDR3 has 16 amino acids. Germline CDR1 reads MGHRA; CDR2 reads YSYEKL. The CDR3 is CASSQRRGADPYGYTF. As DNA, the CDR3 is TGCGCCAGCAGCCAACGGCGCGGGGCAGACCCATATGGCTACACCTTC.

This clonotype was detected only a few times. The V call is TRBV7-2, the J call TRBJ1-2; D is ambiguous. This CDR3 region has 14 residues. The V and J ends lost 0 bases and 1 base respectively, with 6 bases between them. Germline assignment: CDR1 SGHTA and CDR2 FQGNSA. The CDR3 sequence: CASSLAGYNYGYTF. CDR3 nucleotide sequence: TGTGCCAGCAGCTTAGCAGGTTATAACTATGGCTACACCTTC.

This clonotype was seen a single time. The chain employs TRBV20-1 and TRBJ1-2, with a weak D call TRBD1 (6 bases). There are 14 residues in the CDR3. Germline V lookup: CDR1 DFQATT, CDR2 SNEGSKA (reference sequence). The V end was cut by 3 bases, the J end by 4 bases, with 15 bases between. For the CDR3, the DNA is TGCAGTGCTAGTTTAGAGGGGGGAACCTATGGCTACACCTTC. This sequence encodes CSASLEGGTYGYTF.

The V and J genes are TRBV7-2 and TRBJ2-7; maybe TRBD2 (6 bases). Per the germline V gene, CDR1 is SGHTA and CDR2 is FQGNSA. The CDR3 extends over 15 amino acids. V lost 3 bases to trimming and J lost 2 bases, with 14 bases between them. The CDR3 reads CASSFYVGGAYEQYF. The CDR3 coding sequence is TGTGCCAGCAGCTTTTACGTAGGAGGGGCCTACGAGCAGTACTTC.

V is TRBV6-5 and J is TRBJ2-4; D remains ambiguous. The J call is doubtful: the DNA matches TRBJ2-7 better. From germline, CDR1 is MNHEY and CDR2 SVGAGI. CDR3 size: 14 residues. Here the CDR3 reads CASSYRDVSYEQYF. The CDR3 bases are TGTGCCAGCAGTTACAGGGATGTGTCCTACGAGCAGTACTTC.

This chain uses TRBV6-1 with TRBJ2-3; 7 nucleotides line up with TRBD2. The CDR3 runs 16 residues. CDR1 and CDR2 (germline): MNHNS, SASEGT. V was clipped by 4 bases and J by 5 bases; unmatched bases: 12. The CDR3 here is CASSVLKGTGGDTQYF. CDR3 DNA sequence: TGTGCCAGCAGTGTATTGAAAGGGACGGGAGGAGATACGCAGTATTTT.

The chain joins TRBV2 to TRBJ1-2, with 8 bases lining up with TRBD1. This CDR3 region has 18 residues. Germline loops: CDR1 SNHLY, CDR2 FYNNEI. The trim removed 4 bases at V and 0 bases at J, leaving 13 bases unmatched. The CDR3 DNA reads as TGTGCCAGCAGTGTGCCGACAGGGGCCGATCTGCCTAACTATGGCTACACCTTC. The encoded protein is CASSVPTGADLPNYGYTF.

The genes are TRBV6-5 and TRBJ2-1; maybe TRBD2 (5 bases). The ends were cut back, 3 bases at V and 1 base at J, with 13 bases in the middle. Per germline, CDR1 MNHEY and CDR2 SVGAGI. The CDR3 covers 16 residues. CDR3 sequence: CASSYFGLGSYNEQFF. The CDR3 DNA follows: TGTGCCAGCAGTTATTTTGGACTCGGTTCCTACAATGAGCAGTTCTTC.

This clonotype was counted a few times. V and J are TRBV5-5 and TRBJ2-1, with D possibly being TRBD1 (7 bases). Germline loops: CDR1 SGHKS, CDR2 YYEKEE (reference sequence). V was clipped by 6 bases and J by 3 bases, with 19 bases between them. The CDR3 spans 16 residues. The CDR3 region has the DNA TGTGCCAGCACCCCCAGGGGGGCAGGGGGCTACAATGAGCAGTTCTTC. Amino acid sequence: CASTPRGAGGYNEQFF.

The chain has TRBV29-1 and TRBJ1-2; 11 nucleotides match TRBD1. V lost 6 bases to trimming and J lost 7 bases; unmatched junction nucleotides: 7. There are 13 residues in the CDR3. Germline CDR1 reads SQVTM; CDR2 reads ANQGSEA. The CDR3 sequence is CSVNRDRGFGYTF. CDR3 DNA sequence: TGCAGCGTAAACCGGGACAGGGGGTTTGGCTACACCTTC.